This TCR beta chain was identified in a study of T cell changes during pregnancy in multiple sclerosis. Sequencing was performed with immunoSEQ multiplex PCR; in TCRdb, only in-frame clones are kept and a portion is missing. The sample lists about 57,000 clones; around 92% were seen once. The CDR3 spans 13 residues. V was cut by 4 bases and J by 5 bases, with 11 bases left in between. Germline loops: CDR1 SNHLY, CDR2 FYNNEI. This clonotype originated in a female donor with multiple sclerosis, enrolled in a pregnancy study. This rearrangement joins TRBV2 to TRBJ2-5; tentative D call: TRBD2 (6 bases). Specimen: CD4+ T cells from peripheral blood mononuclear cells, collected in the third trimester of pregnancy. The CDR3 sequence is CASSGRGVETQYF. The CDR3 nucleotides read TGTGCCAGCAGTGGGCGGGGAGTGGAGACCCAGTACTTC.